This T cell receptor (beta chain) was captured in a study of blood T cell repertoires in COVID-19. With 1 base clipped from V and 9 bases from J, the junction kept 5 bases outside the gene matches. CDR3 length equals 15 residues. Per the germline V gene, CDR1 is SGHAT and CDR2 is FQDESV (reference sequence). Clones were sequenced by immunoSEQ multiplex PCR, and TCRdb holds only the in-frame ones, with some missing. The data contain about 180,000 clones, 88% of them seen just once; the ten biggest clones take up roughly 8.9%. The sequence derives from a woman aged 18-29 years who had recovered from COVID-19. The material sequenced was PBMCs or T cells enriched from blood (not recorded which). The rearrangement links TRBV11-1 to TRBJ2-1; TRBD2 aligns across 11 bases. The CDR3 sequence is CASSLDTSGGGEQFF. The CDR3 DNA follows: TGTGCCAGCAGCTTAGATACTAGCGGGGGCGGTGAGCAGTTCTTC.